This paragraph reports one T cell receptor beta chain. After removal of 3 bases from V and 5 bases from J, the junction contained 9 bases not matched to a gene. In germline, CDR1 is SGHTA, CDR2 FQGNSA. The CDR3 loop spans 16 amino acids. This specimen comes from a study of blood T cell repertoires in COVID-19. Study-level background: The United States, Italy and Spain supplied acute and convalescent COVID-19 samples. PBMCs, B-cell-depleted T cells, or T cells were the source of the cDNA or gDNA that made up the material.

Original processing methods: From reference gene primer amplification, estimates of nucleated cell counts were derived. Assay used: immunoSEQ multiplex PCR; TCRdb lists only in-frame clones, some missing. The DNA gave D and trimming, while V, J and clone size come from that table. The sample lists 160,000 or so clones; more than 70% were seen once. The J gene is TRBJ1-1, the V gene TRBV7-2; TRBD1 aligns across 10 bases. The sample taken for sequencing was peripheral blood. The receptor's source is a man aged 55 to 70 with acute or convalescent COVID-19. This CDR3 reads CASSFSLDRGRTEAFF. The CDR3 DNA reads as TGTGCCAGCAGCTTTTCACTTGACAGGGGGCGGACTGAAGCTTTCTTT.